This TCR beta chain was captured by sequencing in a study of blood T cell repertoires in COVID-19 (dated by TCRdb to between 2020 and 2021). Describing the broader study: Collaborator samples came from the United States, Italy and Spain and covered acute and convalescent phases of COVID-19. The material from the prospective study consisted of cDNA or gDNA derived from T cells, B-cell-depleted T cells, or PBMCs. Subjects who had been exposed to COVID-19, were actively infected with it, or had recovered from it provided the deeply sampled blood TCRbeta repertoires that made up the dataset. The repertoires were made available in a free public database intended to serve as a resource for research on the immune response to SARS-CoV-2. Samples came from the ongoing ImmuneRACE study (first 160 participants) plus 1,254 subjects from 6 global collaborators. The sample metadata nearly always contained a de-identified subject ID, COVID-19 status, age in years and sex. Where HLA class I and class II types were available, the types were taken from metadata supplied by the sample provider, not from assay-based typing.

On this clone: What this receptor recognizes is not known. Base qualities are missing; no much larger clone stands one base away.

One collaborating source in Seattle enrolled patients during active infection and followed them longitudinally through the course of disease. Whole blood was collected in K2EDTA tubes by collaborating institutions according to the institutions' own protocols. For TCRbeta analysis, collaborator samples were shipped as frozen whole blood, as isolated PBMCs, or as DNA extracted from either sample type. V loses 5 bases of germline sequence and J loses 0 bases, and the interval between the two ends is 25 bases. Taken from the germline V gene, the CDR1 and CDR2 loops are MNHEY and SVGEGT. From the cysteine up to the phenylalanine, the CDR3 has a length of 19 residues. Left in the record is the CDR3 DNA by itself, 57 bases read in frame from the first base. The full study reports these points: Clinical and demographic metadata were provided uncurated, with the amount varying by source and participant.

The immunoSEQ Assay, a bias-controlled multiplex PCR, was used to amplify TCRbeta CDR3 regions from genomic DNA. As for the authors' bioinformatics: The number of nucleated cells in each sample was estimated by amplification of reference gene primers within the assay. Sequence reads were collapsed and filtered to measure the absolute abundance of every unique TCRbeta CDR3 rearrangement. Productive Simpson clonality was computed per sample as the square root of Simpson's diversity index over productive rearrangements. TCRdb re-hosts the immuneACCESS table, in-frame sequences only. Its copies lack some clones; in the studies checked, an unresolved V gene accounts for under half of them, and the cause for the rest is not known. V, J and clone size derive from that table, while D and trimming were established from the DNA sequence. The sample contains about 250,000 clones, more than 65% of them found a single time. Jointly, the top ten make up around a sixth of the sample.

This sequence originates from a person aged 70 to 85 with COVID-19, enrolled during active disease. Input material: peripheral blood. This receptor chain uses TRBV6-2 or TRBV6-3 and TRBJ1-2; the D region possibly corresponds to TRBD1 (6 bases align). The nucleotides are TGTGCCAGCAGTAACCCCCCACGACAGGCCATTTCAGCTAACTATGGCTACACCTTC. Its translation is CASSNPPRQAISANYGYTF.